This T cell receptor beta chain was profiled in a study of cytomegalovirus exposure and HLA in healthy donors. From germline, CDR1 is SEHNR and CDR2 FQNEAQ (reference sequence). The CDR3 runs 15 residues. V gave up 6 bases and J gave up 6 bases, with 20 bases separating them. As concerns this clone: Antigen: not known.

Study conclusions and caveats: Reported performance of the classifier showed diagnosis of cytomegalovirus status with high specificity and sensitivity. The study dropped some indistinguishable V segments, TRBV6-2 and TRBV6-3 among them. Beyond CMV serostatus, there was no information to go on about immune exposure.

The study ran its PCR with 60 Vbeta and 13 Jbeta primers. Using immunoSEQ multiplex PCR, the repertoire was profiled, and TCRdb retains in-frame clones only, with some absent. The sample lists fewer than 200,000 clones, about 65% occurring once. The source is a man in his forties in good health and CMV-seropositive. V usage is TRBV7-9 and J usage is TRBJ1-1; tentatively, D is TRBD1 (5 bases). The sample was PBMCs. CDR3 amino acids: CASSPPRGRWAEAFF. CDR3 nucleotide sequence: TGTGCCAGCAGTCCGCCAAGGGGCCGATGGGCTGAAGCTTTCTTT.